Here is one T cell receptor (beta chain) with its context. Assay used: immunoSEQ multiplex PCR; TCRdb lists only in-frame clones, some missing. The profile shows approximately 50,000 clones, approximately 92% of them singletons. This sample is part of a study of T cell changes during pregnancy in multiple sclerosis. The CDR3 is made up of 15 amino acids. Germline CDR1 and CDR2: SGHTA and FQGNSA. The V and J ends lost 7 bases and 0 bases respectively, with 13 bases between them. The material sequenced was CD4+ T cells from peripheral blood mononuclear cells, taken in the third trimester of pregnancy. This clonotype originated in a female donor with multiple sclerosis, enrolled in a pregnancy study. J is TRBJ2-1 and V is TRBV7-2; D is possibly TRBD2 (6 bases). The CDR3, as DNA: TGTGCCAGCACGGAAGCGGGCTTCTCCTACAATGAGCAGTTCTTC. It is translated as CASTEAGFSYNEQFF.